This T cell receptor beta chain emerged from a study of shared clonotypes between healthy human individuals. Only in-frame clones appear in the TCRdb table, and some are missing; sequencing was by immunoSEQ multiplex PCR. The sample shows hundreds of thousands of clones, around three quarters of them seen only once. The CDR3 consists of 18 residues. Germline CDR1 and CDR2: LNHDA and SQIVND (reference sequence). With V trimmed by 3 bases and J by 1 base, 13 bases remained unmatched. The specimen sequenced was memory CD4+ T cells sorted from blood. The subset: CD45RA-negative fraction. V and J are TRBV19 and TRBJ2-3; 7 nucleotides agree with TRBD2. The receptor comes from a woman aged 30 to 39 in good health. CDR3 sequence reads: CASSIRGVGLVRTDTQYF. The CDR3 DNA reads TGTGCCAGTAGTATTCGGGGGGTCGGATTAGTCCGCACAGATACGCAGTATTTT.